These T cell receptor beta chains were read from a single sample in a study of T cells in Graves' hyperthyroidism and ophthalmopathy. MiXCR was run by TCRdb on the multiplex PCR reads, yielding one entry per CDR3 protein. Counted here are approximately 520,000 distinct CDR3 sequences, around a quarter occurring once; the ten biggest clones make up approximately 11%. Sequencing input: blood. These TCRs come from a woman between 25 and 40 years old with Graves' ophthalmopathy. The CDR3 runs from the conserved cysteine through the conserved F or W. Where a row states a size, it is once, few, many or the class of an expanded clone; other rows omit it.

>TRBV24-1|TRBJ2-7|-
CATSGTDSYEQYF
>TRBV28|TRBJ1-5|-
CASSLLGEGKQPQHF
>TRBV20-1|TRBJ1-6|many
CSATEPTGANSPLHF
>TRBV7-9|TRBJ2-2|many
CASTGLAGHTGELFF
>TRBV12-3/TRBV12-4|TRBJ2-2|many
CASRRGGTNTGELFF
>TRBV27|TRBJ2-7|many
CASSLSSGTPYEQYF
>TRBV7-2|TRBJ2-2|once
CASSLYGPNTGELFF
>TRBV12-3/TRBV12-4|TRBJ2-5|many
CASRGEADTQYQETQYF
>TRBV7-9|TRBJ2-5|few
CASSFTSGGQETQYF
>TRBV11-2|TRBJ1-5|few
CASSLRTGNFNQPQHF
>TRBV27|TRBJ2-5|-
CASSASGLYQETQYF
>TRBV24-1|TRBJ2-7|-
CATSDPSRSHEQYF
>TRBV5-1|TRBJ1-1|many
CASSPPAQGTEAFF
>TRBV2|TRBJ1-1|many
CARRGQAVVTEAFF
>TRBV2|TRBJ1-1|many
CASRPQGSGTEAFF
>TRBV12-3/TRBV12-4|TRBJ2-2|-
CASSLHETANTGELFF
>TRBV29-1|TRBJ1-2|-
CSVEAEANYGYTF
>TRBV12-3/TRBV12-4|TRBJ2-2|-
CASSHAGTGLGVTGELFF
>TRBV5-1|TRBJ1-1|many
CASSLESAGNTEAFF
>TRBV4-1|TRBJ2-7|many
CASSPVPHNYEQYF
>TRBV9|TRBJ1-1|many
CASSAISGTGTEAFF
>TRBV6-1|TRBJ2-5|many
CASTEPLTGVGETQYF
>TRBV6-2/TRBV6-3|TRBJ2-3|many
CASSYFARTDTQYF
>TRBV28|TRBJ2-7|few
CASSLKPDPAEQYF
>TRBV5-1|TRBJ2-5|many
CASSLATSAETQYF
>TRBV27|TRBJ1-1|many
CASSLKGTLTEAFF
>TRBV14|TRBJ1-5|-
CASSQVHWGSNQPQHF
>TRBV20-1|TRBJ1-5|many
CSARVDRNQPQHF
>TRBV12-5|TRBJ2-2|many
CASGLFSGRNTGELFF
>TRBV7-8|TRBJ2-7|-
CASTFRAGPYEQYF
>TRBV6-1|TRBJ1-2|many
CASSTAPTSRETGQGYTF
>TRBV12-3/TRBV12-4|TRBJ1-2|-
CASSPGQAQGNYGYTF
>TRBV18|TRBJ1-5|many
CASSPDGTHNQPQHF
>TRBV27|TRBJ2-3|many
CASSRQGLGDTQYF
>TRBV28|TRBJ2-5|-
CASSSFWEETQYF
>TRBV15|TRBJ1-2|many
CATSRRGTNYGYTF
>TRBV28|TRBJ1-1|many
CASSWDRTYTEAFF
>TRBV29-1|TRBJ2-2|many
CSASGQPTEGTGELFF
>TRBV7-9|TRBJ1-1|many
CASSATGNTEAFF
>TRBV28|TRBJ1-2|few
CASSTPQGPLAYTF
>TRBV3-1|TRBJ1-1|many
CASSQDTVINTEAFF
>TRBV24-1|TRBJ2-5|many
CATSDKETQYF
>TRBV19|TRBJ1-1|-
CASSIAAGRTEAFF
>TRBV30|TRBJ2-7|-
CAWSEAHGEQYF
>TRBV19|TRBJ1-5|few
CASSTLQGARGNQPQHF
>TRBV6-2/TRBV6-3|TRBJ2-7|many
CASEQGGGMSTYEQYF
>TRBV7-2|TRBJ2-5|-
CASSKLGASETQYF
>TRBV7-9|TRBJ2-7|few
CASSGVPSYEQYF
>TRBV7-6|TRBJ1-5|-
CAPEGAPGNQPQHF
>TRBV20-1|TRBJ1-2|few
CSARAAWSGDYYGYTF
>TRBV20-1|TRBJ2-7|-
CSARDLREVPSSRYYEQYF
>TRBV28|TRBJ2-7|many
CASSAPNEQYF
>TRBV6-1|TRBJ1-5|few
CASTYRTGGGNQPQHF